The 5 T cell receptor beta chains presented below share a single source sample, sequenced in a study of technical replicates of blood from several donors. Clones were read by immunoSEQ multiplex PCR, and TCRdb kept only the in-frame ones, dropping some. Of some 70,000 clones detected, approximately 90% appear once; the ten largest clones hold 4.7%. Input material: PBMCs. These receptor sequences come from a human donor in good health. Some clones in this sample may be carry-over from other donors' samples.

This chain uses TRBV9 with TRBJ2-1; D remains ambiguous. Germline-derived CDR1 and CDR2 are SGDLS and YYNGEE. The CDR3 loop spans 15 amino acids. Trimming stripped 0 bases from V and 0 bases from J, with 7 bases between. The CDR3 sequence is CASSVAISSYNEQFF. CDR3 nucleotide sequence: TGTGCCAGCAGCGTAGCGATTAGCTCCTACAATGAGCAGTTCTTC.

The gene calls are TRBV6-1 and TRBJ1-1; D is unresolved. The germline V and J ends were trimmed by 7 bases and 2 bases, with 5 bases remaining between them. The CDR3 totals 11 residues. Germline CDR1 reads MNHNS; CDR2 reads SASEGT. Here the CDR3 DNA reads TGTGCCAGCATTTATAACACTGAAGCTTTCTTT. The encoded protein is CASIYNTEAFF.

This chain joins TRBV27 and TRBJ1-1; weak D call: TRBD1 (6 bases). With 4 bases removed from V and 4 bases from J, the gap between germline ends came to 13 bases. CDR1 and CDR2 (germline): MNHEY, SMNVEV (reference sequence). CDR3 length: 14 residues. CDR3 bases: TGTGCCAGCAGTTACACAGGGTTGGCCACTGAAGCTTTCTTT. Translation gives CASSYTGLATEAFF.

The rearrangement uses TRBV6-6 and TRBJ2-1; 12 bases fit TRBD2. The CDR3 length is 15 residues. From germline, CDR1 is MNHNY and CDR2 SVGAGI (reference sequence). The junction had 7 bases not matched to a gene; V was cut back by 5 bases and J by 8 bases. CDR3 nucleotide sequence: TGTGCCAGCAGTCAACTAGCGGGAGGTAGCTATGAGCAGTTCTTC. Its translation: CASSQLAGGSYEQFF.

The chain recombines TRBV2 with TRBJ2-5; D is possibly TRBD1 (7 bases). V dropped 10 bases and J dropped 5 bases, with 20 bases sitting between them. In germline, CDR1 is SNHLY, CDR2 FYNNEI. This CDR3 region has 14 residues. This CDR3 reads CATQPTGRRETQYF. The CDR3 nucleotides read TGTGCCACTCAACCGACAGGGAGGCGCGAGACCCAGTACTTC.